These T cell receptor beta chains were read from a single sample in a study of T cell responses to AZD1222 COVID-19 vaccine. Sequenced by immunoSEQ multiplex PCR; TCRdb stores in-frame clones only, minus some. Counted here are around 100,000 clones, roughly 89% occurring once; the ten biggest clones make up 7.5%. The specimen was peripheral blood, collected on day 0 of AZD1222 vaccination. Receptors originate from an adult in good health. The CDR3 runs from the conserved cysteine through the conserved F or W. Each record gives: V gene, J gene, CDR3 protein.

v_gene: TRBV9
j_gene: TRBJ1-2
CDR3aa: CASSVGLGDYGYTF

v_gene: TRBV11-2
j_gene: TRBJ2-7
CDR3aa: CASSLVLGPSEQYF

v_gene: TRBV11-3
j_gene: TRBJ2-7
CDR3aa: CASSPREGDEQYF

v_gene: TRBV28
j_gene: TRBJ1-2
CDR3aa: CASTSRYGYTF

v_gene: TRBV3-1/TRBV3-2
j_gene: TRBJ2-3
CDR3aa: CASSQGAGTDTQYF

v_gene: TRBV5-1
j_gene: TRBJ2-1
CDR3aa: CASSLTREIYNEQFF

v_gene: TRBV9
j_gene: TRBJ2-1
CDR3aa: CASSVARVNEQFF

v_gene: TRBV27
j_gene: TRBJ1-2
CDR3aa: CASRTTGVHGYTF

v_gene: TRBV3-1/TRBV3-2
j_gene: TRBJ1-2
CDR3aa: CASSQILGQGLNGYTF

v_gene: TRBV14
j_gene: TRBJ2-7
CDR3aa: CASSRTGGRSYEQYF

v_gene: TRBV14
j_gene: TRBJ2-2
CDR3aa: CASSRGLAANTGELFF

v_gene: TRBV4-3
j_gene: TRBJ2-5
CDR3aa: CASSPPGQGDCGETQYF

v_gene: TRBV4-1
j_gene: TRBJ1-5
CDR3aa: CASSQKQGAQPQHF

v_gene: TRBV20-1
j_gene: TRBJ1-2
CDR3aa: CSALTGHGYTF

v_gene: TRBV5-5
j_gene: TRBJ2-2
CDR3aa: CASSLVGQWSGELFF

v_gene: TRBV11-3
j_gene: TRBJ1-5
CDR3aa: CASRPKPQHF